This T cell receptor (beta chain) stems from a study of blood T cell repertoires in COVID-19. For the study at large: Samples came from the United States, Italy and Spain, spanning acute and convalescent COVID-19. PBMCs, B-cell-depleted T cells, or T cells provided the cDNA or gDNA that made up the material.

Looked up from germline, CDR1 is DFQATT and CDR2 is SNEGSKA (reference sequence). V gave up 7 bases and J gave up 4 bases; unmatched junction bases: 3. The CDR3 loop spans 11 amino acids. As originally analysed: From reference gene primer amplification, estimates of nucleated cell counts were derived. Clones were sequenced by immunoSEQ multiplex PCR, and TCRdb holds only the in-frame ones, with some missing. The V and J calls and clone size are taken from that table; D and trimming were inferred from the DNA. The sample has some 200,000 clones, roughly 90% seen once. This sequence originates from a middle-aged man with acute or convalescent COVID-19. Source material: peripheral blood. This chain joins TRBV20-1 and TRBJ1-1; 7 bases line up with TRBD1. The CDR3 DNA sequence: TGCAGTGGGACAGGCGGCACTGAAGCTTTCTTT. Translating gives CSGTGGTEAFF.